This T cell receptor beta chain appears in the sequencing data of a study of patients and donors after allogeneic stem cell transplantation. TCRdb processed the RT-PCR reads anew with MiXCR; each CDR3 protein has one entry. The repertoire has about 57,000 distinct CDR3 sequences, 13% of them found once; the top ten carry roughly 34%. The source material was blood, either unsorted or a sorted T cell fraction (not recorded which). This clonotype was obtained from a human donor who was either an allogeneic HSCT recipient or a stem cell or donor lymphocyte infusion donor (not recorded which). It is not recorded whose cells these are; they may come from a transplant donor.

The CDR3 region is CAISDQGARETQYF. The CDR3 bases are TGTGCCATCAGTGATCAGGGGGCAAGGGAGACCCAGTACTTC. This chain uses TRBV10-3 with TRBJ2-5; 8 nucleotides align to TRBD1. There are 14 residues in the CDR3. The V segment lost 3 bases and the J segment 5 bases; nucleotides outside the gene matches: 5. Germline V CDR1 and CDR2: ENHRY, SYGVKD.